Below, one T cell receptor beta chain is given with its context. Antigen unknown. It was with a sample-barcoded 5' primer and a J-beta primer mix that a second PCR of roughly 7 to 12 cycles was run. MiXCR, applied by TCRdb to the 5' RACE reads, yields one record per CDR3 protein. The repertoire holds 800,000 to 900,000 distinct CDR3 sequences, with approximately 59% as singletons. The sample belongs to a study of blood T cells in healthy people across ages. On the study more broadly: The capture of about one barcoded beta molecule per two T cells was achieved by template switching.

Study results and caveats: Long-lived donors carried more naive CD4+ cells and greater diversity than aged donors. TCR beta diversity, measured per million T cells, fell in a roughly linear way with age.

V shed 5 bases and J shed 1 base, with 12 bases lying between them. CDR3 length equals 15 residues. Germline V lookup: CDR1 KGHSH, CDR2 LQKENI. The clonotype originates from a man aged 25-45 years in good health. Sequenced material: blood. V usage is TRBV18 and J usage is TRBJ2-1; maybe TRBD1 (7 bases). CDR3 DNA: TGTGCCAGCTCAGCAGGGGGGCCATCCTACAATGAGCAGTTCTTC. It encodes CASSAGGPSYNEQFF.